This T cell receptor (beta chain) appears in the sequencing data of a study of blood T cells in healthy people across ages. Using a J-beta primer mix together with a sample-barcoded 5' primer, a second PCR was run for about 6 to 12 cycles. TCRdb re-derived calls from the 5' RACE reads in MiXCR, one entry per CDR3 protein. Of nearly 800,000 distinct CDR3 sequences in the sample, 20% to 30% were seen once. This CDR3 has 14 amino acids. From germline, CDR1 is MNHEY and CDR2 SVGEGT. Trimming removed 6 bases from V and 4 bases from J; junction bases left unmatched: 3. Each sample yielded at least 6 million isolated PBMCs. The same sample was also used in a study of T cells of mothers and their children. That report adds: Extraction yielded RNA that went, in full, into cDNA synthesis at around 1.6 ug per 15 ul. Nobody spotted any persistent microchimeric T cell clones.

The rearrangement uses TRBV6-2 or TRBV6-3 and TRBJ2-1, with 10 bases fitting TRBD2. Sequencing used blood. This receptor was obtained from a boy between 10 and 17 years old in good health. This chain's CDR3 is CASSRTSGYNEQFF. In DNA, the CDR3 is TGTGCCAGCAGCCGGACTAGCGGATACAATGAGCAGTTCTTC.